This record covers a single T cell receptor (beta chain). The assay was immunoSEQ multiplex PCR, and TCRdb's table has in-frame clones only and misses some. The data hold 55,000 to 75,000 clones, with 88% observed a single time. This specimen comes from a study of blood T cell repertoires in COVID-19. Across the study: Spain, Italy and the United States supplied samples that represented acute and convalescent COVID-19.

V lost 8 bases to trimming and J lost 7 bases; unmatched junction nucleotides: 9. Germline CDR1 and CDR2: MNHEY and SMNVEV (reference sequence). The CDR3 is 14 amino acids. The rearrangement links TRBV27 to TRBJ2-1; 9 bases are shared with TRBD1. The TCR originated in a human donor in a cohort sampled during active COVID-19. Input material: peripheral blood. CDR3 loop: CASGRDRVINEQFF. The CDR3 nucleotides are TGTGCCAGCGGAAGGGACAGGGTGATTAATGAGCAGTTCTTC.